This TCR beta chain was captured in a study of cytomegalovirus exposure and HLA in healthy donors. Study conclusions and caveats: Solely CMV serostatus was available to characterize immune exposure. Among CMV-associated TCR beta chains, most appeared HLA-restricted in a later analysis.

Germline loops: CDR1 SEHNR, CDR2 FQNEAQ (reference sequence). The length of the CDR3 is 15 residues. The study ran its PCR with 60 Vbeta and 13 Jbeta primers. Some clones are missing from TCRdb's copy, which holds only in-frame ones; the method was immunoSEQ multiplex PCR. The sample carries 160,000 or so clones, less than 80% recorded once. Note on this clone: Its antigen is undetermined. An end of the junction does not agree with germline; a read error may underlie this.

Source material: PBMCs. The genes are TRBV7-9 and TRBJ2-5, with a tentative D call TRBD2 (6 bases). The TCR sequence derives from a man aged 35-49 years in good health and CMV-seronegative. The CDR3 coding sequence is TGTTCCAGCAGCTTAGAACCGGGAGTAAGAGAGACCCAGTACTTC. Translating it yields CSSSLEPGVRETQYF. Full variable domain (rest looked up from reference TRBV7-9 and TRBJ2-5): DTGVSQNPRHKITKRGQNVTFRCDPISEHNRLYWYRQTLGQGPEFLTYFQNEAQLEKSRLLSDRFSAERPKGSFSTLEIQRTEQGDSAMYLCSSSLEPGVRETQYFGPGTRLLVL.